Below, 7 T cell receptor beta chains from the same sample are listed, as sequenced in a study of cytomegalovirus exposure and HLA in healthy donors (dated by TCRdb to about 2017). Library prep was done by the immunoSEQ multiplex PCR assay. A mixture of 60 forward primers for TCR Vbeta segments and 13 reverse primers for TCR Jbeta segments was used in the multiplex PCR. The clones in this table, taken by TCRdb from immuneACCESS, are in-frame only. Not every clone is retained; where verified, under half of the shortfall comes from an unresolved V gene, and the cause of the rest is unknown. This sample gives about 120,000 clones in total; about 8.6% of them show up just once. The ten largest account for about 6.6% of the sample. Sequenced material: PBMCs. Receptor source: a middle-aged woman in good health and CMV-seropositive.

V gene TRBV7-2 combines with J gene TRBJ1-5; D remains ambiguous. The CDR3 totals 13 residues. V was cut by 1 base and J by 6 bases, with 7 bases left in between. Germline assignment: CDR1 SGHTA and CDR2 FQGNSA. The CDR3 loop is CASSLDLAQPQHF. The CDR3 DNA reads as TGTGCCAGCAGCTTAGACTTAGCTCAGCCCCAGCATTTT. Together with reference TRBV7-2 and TRBJ1-5, the CDR3 gives the full variable domain: GAGVSQSPSNKVTEKGKDVELRCDPISGHTALYWYRQSLGQGLEFLIYFQGNSAPDKSGLPSDRFSAERTGGSVSTLTIQRTQQEDSAVYLCASSLDLAQPQHFGDGTRLSIL.

The rearrangement links TRBV29-1 to TRBJ2-7; the match to TRBD1 covers 10 bases. The germline V gene has CDR1 SQVTM and CDR2 ANQGSEA. V was clipped by 6 bases and J by 2 bases; unmatched bases: 7. The CDR3 spans 14 residues. CDR3 DNA sequence: TGCAGCGTCGAGCCGGGACAGGGGACCTACGAGCAGTACTTC. It encodes CSVEPGQGTYEQYF.

The table lists this clone with a few counts. This sequence joins TRBV10-1 and TRBJ1-2; D call uncertain. V was trimmed by 8 bases and J by 3 bases, leaving 13 bases between them. Germline V gene sequence: CDR1 WNHNN, CDR2 SYGVQD (reference sequence). The CDR3 runs to 13 residues. The CDR3 DNA is TGCGCCAGCGCGGTGGGAGCCGACTATGGCTACACCTTC. It specifies CASAVGADYGYTF.

This clone has a handful of counts. This chain uses TRBV18 with TRBJ2-7, with a tentative D call TRBD1 (5 bases). Germline values: CDR1 KGHSH, CDR2 LQKENI. CDR3 size: 14 residues. The ends were cut back, 3 bases at V and 1 base at J, with 10 bases in the middle. The CDR3 region has the DNA TGTGCCAGCTCACCGACAGTTTCTTCCTACGAGCAGTACTTC. Protein: CASSPTVSSYEQYF. Together with reference TRBV18 and TRBJ2-7, the CDR3 gives the full variable domain: NAGVMQNPRHLVRRRGQEARLRCSPMKGHSHVYWYRQLPEEGLKFMVYLQKENIIDESGMPKERFSAEFPKEGPSILRIQQVVRGDSAAYFCASSPTVSSYEQYFGPGTRLTVT.

The V gene is TRBV6-5, the J gene TRBJ2-7; 9 bases map to TRBD1. CDR3 size: 14 residues. V lost 5 bases and J lost 2; bases outside the gene matches: 4. Germline V lookup: CDR1 MNHEY, CDR2 SVGAGI. CDR3 in amino acids: CASSRDRETYEQYF. The CDR3 nucleotides are TGTGCCAGCAGTAGGGACAGGGAAACCTACGAGCAGTACTTC.

The chain has TRBV6-5 and TRBJ1-1; tentative D call: TRBD1 (6 bases). In germline, CDR1 is MNHEY, CDR2 SVGAGI. The CDR3 is made up of 15 amino acids. Trimming removed 6 bases from V and 1 base from J, with 15 bases in between. The CDR3 is CASRGATGRNTEAFF. Written as DNA, the CDR3 is TGTGCCAGCAGGGGTGCCACAGGGCGGAACACTGAAGCTTTCTTT.

This chain uses TRBV14 with TRBJ2-7; TRBD1 might be the D (5 bases). The V gene's germline CDR1 is SGHDN and CDR2 FVKESK. The CDR3 has 14 residues. V lost 1 base, J lost 6 bases, and 13 bases lay in between. The CDR3 sequence: CASSQVPWGGEQYF. The CDR3 DNA follows: TGTGCCAGCAGCCAAGTGCCGTGGGGCGGCGAGCAGTACTTC.